One and the same sample provided the 27 T cell receptor beta chains below, sequenced in a study of blood T cells in healthy people across ages. It was with a sample-barcoded 5' primer and a J-beta primer mix that a second PCR of roughly 7 to 12 cycles was run. Using its own MiXCR run on the 5' RACE reads, TCRdb lists one record per CDR3 protein. The sample yields 1,800,000 or so distinct CDR3 sequences, about 39% seen once. Sequences were obtained from blood. The receptors come from a human donor in good health.

The chain's CDR3 is CASSLISNQQETQYF. Written as DNA, the CDR3 is TGTGCCAGCAGCTTAATCTCTAATCAGCAAGAGACCCAGTACTTC. This chain connects TRBV7-7 to TRBJ2-5; D unclear. The CDR3 has 15 residues. From germline, CDR1 is SSHAT and CDR2 FNYEAQ (reference sequence). The ends were cut back, 2 bases at V and 2 bases at J, with 12 bases in the middle.

The chain joins TRBV20-1 to TRBJ2-5; 7 bases agree with TRBD1. This CDR3 has 14 residues. V shed 4 bases, J shed 2 bases, and the junction held 7 bases outside the gene matches. Germline-derived CDR1 and CDR2 are DFQATT and SNEGSKA (reference sequence). CDR3 in DNA: TGCAGTGCTACCCGGGACAGTGCTCAAGAGACCCAGTACTTC. Translation gives CSATRDSAQETQYF.

This clonotype was seen just once. The chain uses TRBV12-3 or TRBV12-4 and TRBJ1-5; 7 bases align to TRBD1. The CDR3 has 13 amino acids. V lost 5 bases, J lost 7 bases, and 5 bases stayed unmatched. The CDR3 DNA reads as TGTGCCAGCAGTATAGGGGGCCGGCAGCCCCAGCATTTT. It codes for CASSIGGRQPQHF.

V usage is TRBV12-5 and J usage is TRBJ2-1; D unresolved. This CDR3 has 12 amino acids. Trimming pared 5 bases from V and 8 bases from J, leaving 10 bases between. Germline V gives CDR1 LGHNT, CDR2 FRNRAP. In DNA form, the CDR3 reads TGTGCTAGTGGTACCTTCAGTGATGAGCAGTTCTTC. Amino acids: CASGTFSDEQFF.

The V and J genes are TRBV3-1 and TRBJ1-6; D uncertain. The V and J ends lost 4 bases and 5 bases respectively, with 12 bases between them. CDR1 is LGHDT, CDR2 YNNKEL, per germline (reference sequence). This CDR3 is 15 amino acids long. In DNA form, the CDR3 reads TGTGCCAGCAGCCGAGCAGCGGTGAATAATTCACCCCTCCACTTT. Translated: CASSRAAVNNSPLHF.

Turning to this clonotype: Because the CDR3 is missing its conserved closing phenylalanine or tryptophan, this is likely a read error. CDR3 nucleotides: TGTGCCAGCAGCCCTACGGGGGGGTGGGGTTCTGCGGAGACCCAGTACGTC. Encoded protein: CASSPTGGWGSAETQYV. V gene TRBV7-9 combines with J gene TRBJ2-5; 8 positions match TRBD2. V lost 5 bases, J lost 5 bases, and 16 bases stayed unmatched. Germline V gives CDR1 SEHNR, CDR2 FQNEAQ (reference sequence). This CDR3 has 17 amino acids.

This clonotype was seen a few times. This rearrangement joins TRBV7-2 to TRBJ2-5, with 10 positions matching TRBD2. The CDR3 contains 17 residues. Germline V gives CDR1 SGHTA, CDR2 FQGNSA. The J segment lost 10 bases and the V segment lost 1 base, leaving 15 bases of the junction unmatched. The CDR3 reads CASSLGLAGVLTYDQYF. The CDR3 DNA reads as TGTGCCAGCAGCTTAGGGCTAGCGGGGGTCCTAACCTACGACCAGTACTTC.

V usage is TRBV20-1 and J usage is TRBJ1-4, with 7 bases lining up with TRBD1. The CDR3 consists of 14 residues. V shed 5 bases and J 2 bases; nucleotides not matched to a gene: 5. CDR1 is DFQATT, CDR2 SNEGSKA, per germline (reference sequence). CDR3 bases: TGCAGTGCTGCCGACAGGGTCACTAATGAAAAACTGTTTTTT. It is translated as CSAADRVTNEKLFF.

This clonotype was seen repeatedly, ten times or more. This chain links TRBV29-1 with TRBJ2-7, with a weak D call TRBD1 (5 bases). Trimming took off 4 bases at V and 4 bases at J, with 14 bases between the two ends. The CDR3 runs to 13 residues. The germline V gene has CDR1 SQVTM and CDR2 ANQGSEA. CDR3 loop: CSVVGQGRYEQYF. The CDR3 DNA sequence: TGCAGCGTTGTAGGGCAGGGCAGGTACGAGCAGTACTTC.

V usage is TRBV4-1 and J usage is TRBJ1-1, with D unclear. Germline V gene lookup returns CDR1 MGHRA and CDR2 YSYEKL. The CDR3 has 13 amino acids. The germline V and J ends were trimmed by 3 bases and 5 bases, with 10 bases remaining between them. Here the CDR3 DNA reads TGCGCCAGCAGCCACAGAGGAGTAACTGAAGCTTTCTTT. Protein product: CASSHRGVTEAFF.

V is TRBV12-5 and J is TRBJ2-1; 8 bases fit TRBD2. Trimming at V came to 6 bases and at J to 2 bases, leaving 12 bases not matched to a gene. The CDR3 is made up of 17 amino acids. Germline lookup yields CDR1 LGHNT and CDR2 FRNRAP. CDR3 DNA: TGTGCTAGTGGCGTAGCGGGAATGTCAGATACCTACAATGAGCAGTTCTTC. Translated: CASGVAGMSDTYNEQFF. Filled out from reference TRBV12-5 and TRBJ2-1, the complete variable domain reads DARVTQTPRHKVTEMGQEVTMRCQPILGHNTVFWYRQTMMQGLELLAYFRNRAPLDDSGMPKDRFSAEMPDATLATLKIQPSEPRDSAVYFCASGVAGMSDTYNEQFFGPGTRLTVL.

The chain is built from TRBV12-5 and TRBJ2-1, with 7 bases lining up with TRBD1. CDR1 and CDR2 from the germline V gene are LGHNT and FRNRAP. V gave up 6 bases and J gave up 8 bases; unmatched junction bases: 7. This CDR3 has 13 amino acids. The CDR3 loop is CASGDRYEDEQFF. The CDR3 bases are TGTGCTAGTGGGGACAGGTATGAGGATGAGCAGTTCTTC. The full variable domain, its missing parts supplied by reference TRBV12-5 and TRBJ2-1, is DARVTQTPRHKVTEMGQEVTMRCQPILGHNTVFWYRQTMMQGLELLAYFRNRAPLDDSGMPKDRFSAEMPDATLATLKIQPSEPRDSAVYFCASGDRYEDEQFFGPGTRLTVL.

This clonotype was counted between two and nine times. The V gene is TRBV29-1, the J gene TRBJ2-5; D gene uncertain. Trimming shortened V by 3 bases and J by 4 bases, and 12 bases separated the two germline ends. The CDR3 is 13 residues long. CDR1 and CDR2 from the germline V gene are SQVTM and ANQGSEA. DNA for the CDR3: TGCAGCGTTGATGTGGCAGGTTTAGAGACCCAGTACTTC. The encoded protein is CSVDVAGLETQYF.

The V call is TRBV6-2 or TRBV6-3, the J call TRBJ2-3; 8 bases are a match to TRBD1. Germline V lookup: CDR1 MNHEY, CDR2 SVGEGT. V lost 7 bases, J lost 2 bases, and 5 bases stayed unmatched. There are 14 residues in the CDR3. Here the CDR3 DNA reads TGTGCCAGCACCGAGGACAGGGCCACAGATACGCAGTATTTT. Translated: CASTEDRATDTQYF.

This clonotype appeared a few times. The CDR3 here is CASSRGGGGPSVDEQYF. In DNA form, the CDR3 reads TGCGCCAGCAGCCGGGGTGGCGGGGGGCCGTCGGTTGACGAGCAGTACTTC. The genes are TRBV5-1 and TRBJ2-7; TRBD2 matches 8 bases. CDR1 and CDR2 from the germline V gene are SGHRS and YFSETQ. V lost 4 bases, J lost 5 bases, and 17 bases stayed unmatched. The CDR3 runs 17 residues.

The chain uses TRBV20-1 and TRBJ2-5; D possibly matches TRBD1 or TRBD2 (7 bases each). The V gene's germline CDR1 is DFQATT and CDR2 SNEGSKA (reference sequence). The CDR3 is made up of 13 amino acids. CDR3 sequence reads: CSATNRGGKTQYF. In DNA, the CDR3 is TGCAGCGCGACCAACAGGGGAGGGAAGACCCAGTACTTC.

The chain joins TRBV7-3 to TRBJ2-6; perhaps TRBD1 as D (5 bases). This CDR3 contains 15 residues. V shed 4 bases and J shed 4 bases, with 11 bases lying between them. Germline V gene sequence: CDR1 SGHTA, CDR2 FQGTGA. CDR3 coding DNA: TGTGCCAGCAGCTCGAGGACATCAGGGGCCAACGTCCTGACTTTC. It codes for CASSSRTSGANVLTF.

The CDR3 DNA sequence: TGCGCCAGCAGCTTGGCCTGGCTAGCGGGGGGAGGCGATACGCAGTATTTT. Amino acid sequence: CASSLAWLAGGGDTQYF. The chain uses TRBV5-1 and TRBJ2-3, with 11 nucleotides matching TRBD2. V trimming: 0 bases; J trimming: 6 bases; junction bases outside the gene matches: 9. The CDR3 consists of 17 residues. Germline CDR1 reads SGHRS; CDR2 reads YFSETQ.

This chain joins TRBV15 and TRBJ2-1; no clear D gene. The CDR3 is made up of 15 amino acids. The germline V gene encodes CDR1 LNHNV and CDR2 YYDKDF (reference sequence). V lost 0 bases to trimming and J lost 0 bases, with 6 bases between them. CDR3 sequence reads: CATSRERSSYNEQFF. CDR3 in DNA: TGTGCCACCAGCAGAGAGAGGAGCTCCTACAATGAGCAGTTCTTC.

The V gene is TRBV5-5, the J gene TRBJ1-2; D is possibly TRBD1 (5 bases). The CDR3 length is 15 residues. Trimming removed 1 base at V and 4 bases at J, with 14 bases between. Germline loops: CDR1 SGHKS, CDR2 YYEKEE (reference sequence). Here the CDR3 DNA reads TGTGCCAGCAGCTTGATAGTGTCGGGGACCTATGGCTACACCTTC. Encoded protein: CASSLIVSGTYGYTF.

This sequence joins TRBV6-1 and TRBJ2-6, with D perhaps matching TRBD2 (5 bases). This CDR3 contains 15 residues. From germline, CDR1 is MNHNS and CDR2 SASEGT. V was clipped by 6 bases and J by 5 bases, with 14 bases between them. The CDR3 coding sequence is TGTGCCAGCAGATACGGGCCCGGGAGGGCCAACGTCCTGACTTTC. Amino acids: CASRYGPGRANVLTF.

This chain links TRBV12-3 or TRBV12-4 with TRBJ2-1, with 14 bases that match TRBD2. With V trimmed by 8 bases and J by 9 bases, 6 bases remained unmatched. The CDR3 covers 14 residues. As DNA, the CDR3 is TGTGCCAGCCTATGGACTAGCGGGGGGCGTGAGCAGTTCTTC. Its translation is CASLWTSGGREQFF.

The gene calls are TRBV7-9 and TRBJ2-2; the D is unclear. The CDR3 runs to 14 residues. CDR1 SEHNR and CDR2 FQNEAQ come from the germline V gene (reference sequence). Trimming stripped 6 bases from V and 3 bases from J, with 11 bases between. The CDR3 spells CASRPEMHTGELFF. CDR3 DNA sequence: TGTGCCAGCAGACCAGAGATGCACACCGGGGAGCTGTTTTTT. The full variable domain, with the rest looked up from reference TRBV7-9 and TRBJ2-2, is DTGVSQNPRHKITKRGQNVTFRCDPISEHNRLYWYRQTLGQGPEFLTYFQNEAQLEKSRLLSDRFSAERPKGSFSTLEIQRTEQGDSAMYLCASRPEMHTGELFFGEGSRLTVL.

The rearrangement joins TRBV12-5 to TRBJ2-1; 7 bases are shared with TRBD1. Germline trimming cut 1 base from V and 6 bases from J; bases unmatched to any gene: 6. Germline CDR1 LGHNT, CDR2 FRNRAP. The length of the CDR3 is 15 residues. The CDR3 here is CASGLGGGGGNEQFF. The CDR3 region has the DNA TGTGCTAGTGGTTTGGGAGGGGGCGGAGGCAATGAGCAGTTCTTC.

The V and J genes are TRBV5-4 and TRBJ2-5, with 7 bases aligning to TRBD1. Trimming at V came to 4 bases and at J to 1 base, leaving 7 bases not matched to a gene. CDR3 length equals 15 residues. The germline V gene encodes CDR1 SGHNT and CDR2 YYREEE (reference sequence). In DNA, the CDR3 is TGTGCCAGCAGCCCGACAGGGAGCCCCCAAGAGACCCAGTACTTC. As protein: CASSPTGSPQETQYF.

On this clonotype itself: A much larger clone differs by one base, so this may be a read error. V is TRBV2 and J is TRBJ2-4; the match to TRBD1 covers 7 bases. The DNA end is a closer match to TRBJ2-7, so the J assignment may be wrong. The germline gives CDR1 SNHLY, CDR2 FYNNEI. This CDR3 has 15 amino acids. CDR3 nucleotides: TGTGCCAGCAGAGCCGGGACAGTCCTCTCCCACGAGCAGTACTTC. Residues: CASRAGTVLSHEQYF.

The chain recombines TRBV5-4 with TRBJ2-1; D perhaps matches TRBD1 (6 bases). The CDR3 spans 17 residues. Trimming stripped 1 base from V and 5 bases from J, with 19 bases between. CDR1 and CDR2 (germline): SGHNT, YYREEE (reference sequence). For the CDR3, the DNA is TGTGCCAGCAGCTTGAAGGTTTTACAGGGCCTTAACAATGAGCAGTTCTTC. This codes for CASSLKVLQGLNNEQFF.